The clone carrying this T cell receptor (beta chain) was observed a few times. Its antigen is unidentified. Trimming removed 1 base from V and 8 bases from J, with 24 bases in between. CDR1 is MGHDK, CDR2 SYGVNS, per germline. This CDR3 is built from 18 residues. These data belong to a study of T-cell memory formation after mild COVID-19. Study-wide results and limits: Later expanders leaned toward CD4+, whereas clones contracting from day 15 to 85 were balanced CD4/CD8. Within pre-infection memory, some responding clones were found, suggesting cross-reactive memory joined.

Researchers used 5'RACE with constant-segment primers to make TCR alpha and TCR beta cDNA libraries that carry sample barcodes and UMIs. TCRdb itself ran the 5' RACE reads through MiXCR, one entry per CDR3 protein. The sample records about 610,000 distinct CDR3 sequences, roughly 17% being singletons. The gene calls are TRBV25-1 and TRBJ2-1, with a weak D call TRBD2 (6 bases). The sequence derives from an adult woman who had mild COVID-19 (a few samples of this study predate the infection). Cell type and time point are not known. Material: PBMCs or a T cell subset sorted from them (not recorded which). DNA of the CDR3: TGTGCCAGCAGTGAATCGGTAATAACGGGAGTCGACGGGGATGAGCAGTTCTTC. Translated: CASSESVITGVDGDEQFF. Using reference TRBV25-1 and TRBJ2-1 for the parts outside the CDR3, the full variable domain is EADIYQTPRYLVIGTGKKITLECSQTMGHDKMYWYQQDPGMELHLIHYSYGVNSTEKGDLSSESTVSRIRTEHFPLTLESARPSHTSQYLCASSESVITGVDGDEQFFGPGTRLTVL.